This T cell receptor (beta chain) was identified during a study of vaccination and CD4 T cells after COVID-19. CDR3 size: 14 residues. CDR1 SGHTA and CDR2 FQGNSA come from the germline V gene. The V end lost 4 bases, the J end lost 1 base, and 8 bases lay between the germline ends. Points on this clonotype: The target antigen is unknown.

Once obtained from cultured CD4+ T cells, the DNA was sequenced using the Oncomine TCR Beta short-read assay. One entry per CDR3 protein, called by TCRdb with MiXCR from the PCR reads. The data contain around 6,500 distinct CDR3 sequences, 33% of them singletons. Specified treatment: roughly nine-day PBMC culture with coronavirus spike peptide pools or control peptides (ViraFEST assay). Those CD4+ T cells from the unexposed donor predate the COVID-19 pandemic (2011-2018). The clonotype was recovered from a human donor in good health. The chain combines TRBV7-2 with TRBJ1-5; no clear D. The sample was CD4+ T cells from blood, cultured in vitro. CDR3 protein: CASSSRRSNQPQHF. CDR3 in DNA: TGTGCCAGCAGCTCAAGACGGAGCAATCAGCCCCAGCATTTT. Supplemented by reference TRBV7-2 and TRBJ1-5, the full variable domain reads GAGVSQSPSNKVTEKGKDVELRCDPISGHTALYWYRQSLGQGLEFLIYFQGNSAPDKSGLPSDRFSAERTGGSVSTLTIQRTQQEDSAVYLCASSSRRSNQPQHFGDGTRLSIL.